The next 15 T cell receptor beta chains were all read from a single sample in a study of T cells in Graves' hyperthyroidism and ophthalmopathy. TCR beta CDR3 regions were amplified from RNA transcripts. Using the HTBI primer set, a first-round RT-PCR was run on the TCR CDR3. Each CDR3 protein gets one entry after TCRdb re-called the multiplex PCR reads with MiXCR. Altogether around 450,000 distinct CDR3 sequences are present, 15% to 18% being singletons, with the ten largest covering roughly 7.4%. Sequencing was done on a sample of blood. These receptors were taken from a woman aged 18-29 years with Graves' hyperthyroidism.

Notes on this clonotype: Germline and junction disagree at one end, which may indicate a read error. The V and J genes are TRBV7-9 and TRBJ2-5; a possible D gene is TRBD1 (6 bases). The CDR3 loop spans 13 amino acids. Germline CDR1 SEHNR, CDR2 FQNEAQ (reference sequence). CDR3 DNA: TGTGCCAGCAGCTTTCCCGGGACAACATGGATCCACTTC. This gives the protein CASSFPGTTWIHF.

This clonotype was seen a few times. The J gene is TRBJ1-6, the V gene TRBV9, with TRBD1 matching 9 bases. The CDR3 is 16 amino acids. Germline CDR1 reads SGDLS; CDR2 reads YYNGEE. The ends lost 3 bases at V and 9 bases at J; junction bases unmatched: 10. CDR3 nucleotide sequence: TGTGCCAGCAGCGACCCCACAGGGGGCCACCGTTCACCCCTCCACTTT. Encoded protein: CASSDPTGGHRSPLHF.

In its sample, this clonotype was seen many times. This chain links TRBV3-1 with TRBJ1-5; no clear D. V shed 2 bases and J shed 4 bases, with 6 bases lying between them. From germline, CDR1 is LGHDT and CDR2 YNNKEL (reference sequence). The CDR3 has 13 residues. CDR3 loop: CASSQSTNQPQHF. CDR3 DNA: TGTGCCAGCAGCCAATCGACAAATCAGCCCCAGCATTTT.

The DNA for the CDR3 is TGTGCCAGCAGCGGAGCGGACACAGATACGCAGTATTTT. Protein: CASSGADTDTQYF. The chain uses TRBV9 and TRBJ2-3, with a weak D call TRBD2 (5 bases). The germline V gene has CDR1 SGDLS and CDR2 YYNGEE. The V and J ends lost 3 bases and 2 bases respectively, with 7 bases between them. The CDR3 is 13 amino acids.

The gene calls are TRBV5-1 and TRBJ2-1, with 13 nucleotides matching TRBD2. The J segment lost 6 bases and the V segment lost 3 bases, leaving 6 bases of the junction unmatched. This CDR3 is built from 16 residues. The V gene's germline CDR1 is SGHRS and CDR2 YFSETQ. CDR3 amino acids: CASSSSGLAGSNEQFF. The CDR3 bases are TGCGCCAGCAGCTCCTCGGGACTAGCGGGATCCAATGAGCAGTTCTTC.

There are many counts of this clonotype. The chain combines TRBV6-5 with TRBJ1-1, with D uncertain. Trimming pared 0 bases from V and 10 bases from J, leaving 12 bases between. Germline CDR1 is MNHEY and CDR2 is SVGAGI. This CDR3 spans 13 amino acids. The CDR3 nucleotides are TGTGCCAGCAGTTACTCGGATCTGCCAGGAGCTTTCTTT. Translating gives CASSYSDLPGAFF.

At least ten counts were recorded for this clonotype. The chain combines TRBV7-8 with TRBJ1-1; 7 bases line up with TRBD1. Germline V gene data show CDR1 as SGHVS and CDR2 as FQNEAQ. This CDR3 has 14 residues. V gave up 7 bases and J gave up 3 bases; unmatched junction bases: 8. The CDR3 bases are TGTGCCAGCACCCGAGGGGGCGCTCACACTGAAGCTTTCTTT. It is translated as CASTRGGAHTEAFF.

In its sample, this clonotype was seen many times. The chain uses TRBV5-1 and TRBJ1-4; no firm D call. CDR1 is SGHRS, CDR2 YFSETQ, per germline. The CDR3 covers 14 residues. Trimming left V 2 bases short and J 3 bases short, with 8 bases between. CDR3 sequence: CASSFEAANEKLFF. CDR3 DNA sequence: TGCGCCAGCAGCTTCGAGGCGGCTAATGAAAAACTGTTTTTT.

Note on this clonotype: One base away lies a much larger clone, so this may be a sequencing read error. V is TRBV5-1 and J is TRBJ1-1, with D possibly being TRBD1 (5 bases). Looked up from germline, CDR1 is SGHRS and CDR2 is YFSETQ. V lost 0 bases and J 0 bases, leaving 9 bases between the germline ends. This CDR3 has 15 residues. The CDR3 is CASSLGGRLNTEAFF. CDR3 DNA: TGCGCCAGCAGCTTGGGGGGCAGGTTGAACACTGAAGCTTTCTTT.

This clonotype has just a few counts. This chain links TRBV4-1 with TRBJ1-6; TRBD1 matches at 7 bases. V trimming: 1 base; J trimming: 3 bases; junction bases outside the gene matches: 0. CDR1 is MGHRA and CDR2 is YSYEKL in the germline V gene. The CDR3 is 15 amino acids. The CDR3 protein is CASSQGDSYNSPLHF. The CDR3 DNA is TGCGCCAGCAGCCAAGGGGACAGCTATAATTCACCCCTCCACTTT.

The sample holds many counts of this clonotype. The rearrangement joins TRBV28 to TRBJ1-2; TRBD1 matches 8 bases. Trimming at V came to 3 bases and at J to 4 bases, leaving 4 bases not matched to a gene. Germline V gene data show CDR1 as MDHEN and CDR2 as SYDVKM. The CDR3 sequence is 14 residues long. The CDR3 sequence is CASSFRGTGYGYTF. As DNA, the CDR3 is TGTGCCAGCAGTTTCCGAGGGACAGGCTATGGCTACACCTTC.

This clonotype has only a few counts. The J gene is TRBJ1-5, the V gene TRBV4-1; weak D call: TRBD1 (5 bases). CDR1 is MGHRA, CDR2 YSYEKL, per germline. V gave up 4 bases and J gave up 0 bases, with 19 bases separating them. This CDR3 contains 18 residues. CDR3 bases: TGCGCCAGCAGCCTGGGGATCAGGGCACGGTATAGCAATCAGCCCCAGCATTTT. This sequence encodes CASSLGIRARYSNQPQHF.

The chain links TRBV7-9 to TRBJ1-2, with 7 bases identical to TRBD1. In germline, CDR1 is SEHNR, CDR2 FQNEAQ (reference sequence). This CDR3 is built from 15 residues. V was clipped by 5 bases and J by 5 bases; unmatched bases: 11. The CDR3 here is CASSPRDSLIYGYTF. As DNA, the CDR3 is TGTGCCAGCAGCCCGAGGGACAGCCTGATTTATGGCTACACCTTC.

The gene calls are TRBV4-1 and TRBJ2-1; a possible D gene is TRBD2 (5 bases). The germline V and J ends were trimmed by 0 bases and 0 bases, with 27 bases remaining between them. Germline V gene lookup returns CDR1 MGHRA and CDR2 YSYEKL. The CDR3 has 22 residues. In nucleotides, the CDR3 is TGCGCCAGCAGCCAAGATCTTCTTCAAGCGGACGTCGCAACGAGCTCCTACAATGAGCAGTTCTTC. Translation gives CASSQDLLQADVATSSYNEQFF.

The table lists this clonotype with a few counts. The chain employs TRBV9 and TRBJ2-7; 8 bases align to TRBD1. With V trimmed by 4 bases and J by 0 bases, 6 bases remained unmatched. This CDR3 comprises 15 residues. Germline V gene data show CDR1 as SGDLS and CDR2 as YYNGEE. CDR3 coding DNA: TGTGCCAGCAGCCCCACCGACAGGGGCTCCTACGAGCAGTACTTC. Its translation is CASSPTDRGSYEQYF.